These 17 T cell receptor beta chains were sequenced from one sample in a study of T cells after yellow fever vaccination. TCRdb used MiXCR to reprocess the 5' RACE reads, holding one entry per CDR3 protein. The data show hundreds of thousands of distinct CDR3 sequences, with under 20% seen just once and roughly a sixth held by the top ten. The sequencing used PBMCs, collected before the yellow fever booster vaccination. Source of these receptors: a man between 18 and 29 years old who received the YFV17D yellow fever vaccine.

The rearrangement links TRBV19 to TRBJ2-6, with D unclear. This CDR3 has 14 amino acids. Trimming removed 9 bases from V and 0 bases from J, with 9 bases in between. CDR1 is LNHDA, CDR2 SQIVND, per germline (reference sequence). CDR3 bases: TGTGCCAGCGGACGGCCCTCTGGGGCCAACGTCCTGACTTTC. This gives the protein CASGRPSGANVLTF.

This clonotype was observed a handful of times. The CDR3 region has the DNA TGTGCCAGCAGCTTGAATGGGTTAGGTGGCTATGGCTACACCTTC. Translation: CASSLNGLGGYGYTF. This chain uses TRBV7-2 with TRBJ1-2; D ambiguous. Per germline, CDR1 SGHTA and CDR2 FQGNSA. V lost 3 bases and J lost 4, with 15 bases in between. The CDR3 length is 15 residues.

This clonotype was observed a handful of times. The rearrangement links TRBV5-1 to TRBJ2-5; D is perhaps TRBD2 (5 bases). Germline CDR1 and CDR2: SGHRS and YFSETQ. CDR3 length equals 14 residues. Trimming took off 4 bases at V and 5 bases at J, with 15 bases between the two ends. The CDR3 spells CASSIQARGETQYF. CDR3 bases: TGCGCCAGCAGCATTCAGGCCCGCGGGGAGACCCAGTACTTC.

This clonotype was seen at least ten times. The gene calls are TRBV9 and TRBJ2-3; D uncertain. Germline V gene lookup returns CDR1 SGDLS and CDR2 YYNGEE. CDR3 length equals 14 residues. V was cut by 0 bases and J by 3 bases, with 8 bases left in between. The CDR3, as DNA: TGTGCCAGCAGCGTAGCTTCTTTGACAGATACGCAGTATTTT. It encodes CASSVASLTDTQYF. The full variable domain, with the rest looked up from reference TRBV9 and TRBJ2-3, is DSGVTQTPKHLITATGQRVTLRCSPRSGDLSVYWYQQSLDQGLQFLIQYYNGEERAKGNILERFSAQQFPDLHSELNLSSLELGDSALYFCASSVASLTDTQYFGPGTRLTVL.

Comment on this clonotype: At one end, the junction sequence differs from germline, possibly due to a read error. The J gene is TRBJ2-4, the V gene TRBV6-5; no clear D. The CDR3 covers 11 residues. Germline assignment: CDR1 MNHEY and CDR2 SVGAGI. The CDR3 region is CASRHKDIQYF. CDR3 nucleotide sequence: TGTGCCAGCAGGCACAAAGACATTCAGTACTTC.

The table lists this clonotype with many counts. The rearrangement links TRBV12-3 or TRBV12-4 to TRBJ2-7, with 10 positions matching TRBD1. The CDR3 runs 15 residues. V shed 4 bases and J 4 bases; nucleotides not matched to a gene: 7. The DNA for the CDR3 is TGTGCCAGCAGTTGGACAGGGGGACTCGGGTACGAGCAGTACTTC. Residues: CASSWTGGLGYEQYF.

In its sample, this clonotype was seen a few times. The J gene is TRBJ2-1, the V gene TRBV27, with 9 bases identical to TRBD1. V was clipped by 5 bases and J by 8 bases; unmatched bases: 7. The CDR3 runs 14 residues. The germline V gene encodes CDR1 MNHEY and CDR2 SMNVEV (reference sequence). The DNA of the CDR3 is TGTGCCAGCAGTCCGGGGACAGGGATGGATGAGCAGTTCTTC. Protein: CASSPGTGMDEQFF.

This clonotype was recorded a few times. The chain uses TRBV20-1 and TRBJ2-3; D is perhaps TRBD2 (7 bases). Trimming left V 7 bases short and J 7 bases short, with 15 bases between. The CDR3 length is 12 residues. Looked up from germline, CDR1 is DFQATT and CDR2 is SNEGSKA (reference sequence). The CDR3 bases are TGCAGTGGAAGGGGGGGAACAAATACGCAGTATTTT. The encoded protein is CSGRGGTNTQYF.

The V and J genes are TRBV12-3 or TRBV12-4 and TRBJ1-2; TRBD1 aligns across 9 bases. Trimming at V came to 7 bases and at J to 2 bases, leaving 11 bases not matched to a gene. The CDR3 covers 16 residues. CDR3 amino acids: CASTHTGTGYNYGYTF. The CDR3 bases are TGTGCCAGCACCCACACCGGGACAGGGTACAACTATGGCTACACCTTC.

The chain uses TRBV15 and TRBJ2-5, with 7 bases lining up with TRBD1. V dropped 5 bases and J dropped 4; count of bases not matched to a gene: 13. Germline assignment: CDR1 LNHNV and CDR2 YYDKDF (reference sequence). CDR3 size: 16 residues. The DNA of the CDR3 is TGTGCCACCAGCCGCACAGGGGAGACAGGAGCAGAGACCCAGTACTTC. The encoded protein is CATSRTGETGAETQYF.

This chain uses TRBV6-2 or TRBV6-3 with TRBJ2-7, with TRBD1 matching over 9 bases. Germline V gives CDR1 MNHEY, CDR2 SVGEGT. The CDR3 is 15 residues long. After removal of 8 bases from V and 4 bases from J, the junction contained 12 bases not matched to a gene. CDR3 in amino acids: CASRNPGQGYYEQYV. For the CDR3, the DNA is TGTGCCAGCCGTAATCCGGGACAGGGATATTACGAGCAGTACGTC.

V usage is TRBV7-9 and J usage is TRBJ2-3; D remains unclear. The length of the CDR3 is 14 residues. V gave up 5 bases and J gave up 0 bases, with 9 bases separating them. Looked up from germline, CDR1 is SEHNR and CDR2 is FQNEAQ (reference sequence). CDR3 DNA: TGTGCCAGCAGCGTCCAAGCTAGCACAGATACGCAGTATTTT. It translates to CASSVQASTDTQYF.

A few counts support this clonotype. This rearrangement joins TRBV5-5 to TRBJ1-1; 9 bases are a match to TRBD1. The germline V gene encodes CDR1 SGHKS and CDR2 YYEKEE (reference sequence). Trimming took 0 bases from V and 0 from J; bases not matched to a gene: 6. The CDR3 length is 17 residues. CDR3 nucleotides: TGTGCCAGCAGCTTGGACAGGGGGCGAGTCATGAACACTGAAGCTTTCTTT. Its translation: CASSLDRGRVMNTEAFF.

The V gene is TRBV6-5, the J gene TRBJ1-6; the D is unclear. Trimming pared 3 bases from V and 10 bases from J, leaving 16 bases between. The CDR3 loop spans 15 amino acids. Germline V lookup: CDR1 MNHEY, CDR2 SVGAGI. CDR3 in amino acids: CASSYGSLSGSPLHF. In DNA, the CDR3 is TGTGCCAGCAGTTATGGATCCCTTAGCGGGTCACCCCTCCACTTT.

This chain links TRBV14 with TRBJ2-7; no definite D call. Trimming shortened V by 0 bases and J by 0 bases, and 6 bases separated the two germline ends. The germline V gene encodes CDR1 SGHDN and CDR2 FVKESK. The CDR3 is 14 residues long. In DNA form, the CDR3 reads TGTGCCAGCAGCCAAGATTCAAACTCCTACGAGCAGTACGTC. Translated, it gives CASSQDSNSYEQYV.

J is TRBJ2-1 and V is TRBV27; either TRBD1 or TRBD2 may supply D (5 bases each). The length of the CDR3 is 16 residues. Trimming shortened V by 5 bases and J by 0 bases, and 14 bases separated the two germline ends. Looked up from germline, CDR1 is MNHEY and CDR2 is SMNVEV (reference sequence). In nucleotides, the CDR3 is TGTGCCAGCAGTAGGGGAGCGGCGAGCTCCTACAATGAGCAGTTCTTC. This translates into CASSRGAASSYNEQFF.

This clonotype was seen a handful of times. The rearrangement uses TRBV7-9 and TRBJ1-4, with 7 nucleotides matching TRBD1. Germline trimming cut 3 bases from V and 7 bases from J; bases unmatched to any gene: 2. This CDR3 contains 13 residues. CDR1 is SEHNR and CDR2 is FQNEAQ in the germline V gene (reference sequence). This CDR3 reads CASSFGQVEKLFF. The CDR3 region has the DNA TGTGCCAGCAGCTTCGGACAGGTTGAAAAACTGTTTTTT.